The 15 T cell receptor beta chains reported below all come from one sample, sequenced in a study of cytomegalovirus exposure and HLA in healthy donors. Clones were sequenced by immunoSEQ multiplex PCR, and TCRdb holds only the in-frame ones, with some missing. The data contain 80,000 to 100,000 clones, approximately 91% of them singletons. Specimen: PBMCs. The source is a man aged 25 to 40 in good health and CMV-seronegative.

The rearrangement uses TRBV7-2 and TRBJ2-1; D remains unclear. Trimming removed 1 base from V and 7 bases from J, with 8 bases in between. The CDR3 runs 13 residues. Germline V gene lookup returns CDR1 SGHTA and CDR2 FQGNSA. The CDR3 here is CASSLVFRNEQFF. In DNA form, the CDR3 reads TGTGCCAGCAGCTTAGTTTTCCGGAATGAGCAGTTCTTC.

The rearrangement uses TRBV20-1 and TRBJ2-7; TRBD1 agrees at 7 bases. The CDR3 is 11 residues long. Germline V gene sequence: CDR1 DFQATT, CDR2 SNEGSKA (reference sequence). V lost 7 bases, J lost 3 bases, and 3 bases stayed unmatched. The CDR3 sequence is CSVGTVYEQYF. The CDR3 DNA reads TGCAGTGTTGGGACAGTCTACGAGCAGTACTTC.

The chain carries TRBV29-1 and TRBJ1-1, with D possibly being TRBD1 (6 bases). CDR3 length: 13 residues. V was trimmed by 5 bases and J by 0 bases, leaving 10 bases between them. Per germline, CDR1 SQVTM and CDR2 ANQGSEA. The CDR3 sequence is CSVLGALNTEAFF. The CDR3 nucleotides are TGCAGCGTTTTGGGGGCCCTGAACACTGAAGCTTTCTTT.

CDR3 protein: CASSLARVEETQYF. The CDR3 region has the DNA TGTGCCAGCAGCTTAGCCAGGGTTGAGGAGACCCAGTACTTC. The J gene is TRBJ2-5, the V gene TRBV7-8, with D perhaps matching TRBD1 (5 bases). Germline V gene sequence: CDR1 SGHVS, CDR2 FQNEAQ. CDR3 length: 14 residues. With 0 bases removed from V and 5 bases from J, the gap between germline ends came to 10 bases.

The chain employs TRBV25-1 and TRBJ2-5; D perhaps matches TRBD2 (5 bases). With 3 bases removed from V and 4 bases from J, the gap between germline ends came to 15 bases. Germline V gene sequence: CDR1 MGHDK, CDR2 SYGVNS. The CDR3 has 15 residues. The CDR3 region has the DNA TGTGCCAGCAGTGACCCGGCCCGGGGATTAGAGACCCAGTACTTC. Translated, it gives CASSDPARGLETQYF.

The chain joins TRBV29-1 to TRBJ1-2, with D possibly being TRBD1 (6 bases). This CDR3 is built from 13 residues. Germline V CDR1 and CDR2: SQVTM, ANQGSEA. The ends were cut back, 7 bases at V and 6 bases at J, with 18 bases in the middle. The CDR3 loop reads CSGHFRDTHGYTF. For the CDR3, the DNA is TGCAGCGGCCACTTTCGGGACACTCATGGCTACACCTTC.

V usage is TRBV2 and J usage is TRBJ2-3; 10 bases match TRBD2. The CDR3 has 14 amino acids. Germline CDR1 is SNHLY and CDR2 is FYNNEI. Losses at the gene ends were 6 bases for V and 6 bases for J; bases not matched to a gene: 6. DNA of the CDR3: TGTGCCAGCAGGGCTAGCGGGAGTAGGGATACGCAGTATTTT. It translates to CASRASGSRDTQYF. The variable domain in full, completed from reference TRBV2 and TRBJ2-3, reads EPEVTQTPSHQVTQMGQEVILRCVPISNHLYFYWYRQILGQKVEFLVSFYNNEISEKSEIFDDQFSVERPDGSNFTLKIRSTKLEDSAMYFCASRASGSRDTQYFGPGTRLTVL.

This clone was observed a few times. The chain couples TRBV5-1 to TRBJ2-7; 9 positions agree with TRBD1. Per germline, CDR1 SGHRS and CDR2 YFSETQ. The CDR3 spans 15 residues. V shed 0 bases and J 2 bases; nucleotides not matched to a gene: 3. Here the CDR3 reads CASSLAGTGPYEQYF. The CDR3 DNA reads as TGCGCCAGCAGCTTGGCGGGGACAGGGCCCTACGAGCAGTACTTC.

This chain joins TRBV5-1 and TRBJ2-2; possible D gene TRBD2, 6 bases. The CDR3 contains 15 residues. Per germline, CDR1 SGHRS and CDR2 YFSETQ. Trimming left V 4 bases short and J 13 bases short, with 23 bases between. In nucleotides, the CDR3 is TGCGCCAGCAGCATTGGAGGGCAGTCGACCCGAGGGCTGTTTTTT. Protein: CASSIGGQSTRGLFF.

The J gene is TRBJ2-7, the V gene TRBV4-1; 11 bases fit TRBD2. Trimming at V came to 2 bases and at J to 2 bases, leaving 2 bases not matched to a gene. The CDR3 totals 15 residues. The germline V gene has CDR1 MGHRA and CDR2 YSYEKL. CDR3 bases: TGCGCCAGCAGCCAATTGACTAGCGGGACCTACGAGCAGTACTTC. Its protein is CASSQLTSGTYEQYF.

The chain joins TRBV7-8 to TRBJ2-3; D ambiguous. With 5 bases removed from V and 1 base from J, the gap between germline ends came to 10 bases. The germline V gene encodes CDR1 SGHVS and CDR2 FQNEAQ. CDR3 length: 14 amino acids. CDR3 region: CASSPLGGTDTQYF. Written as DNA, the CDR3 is TGTGCCAGCAGCCCCCTCGGAGGCACAGATACGCAGTATTTT.

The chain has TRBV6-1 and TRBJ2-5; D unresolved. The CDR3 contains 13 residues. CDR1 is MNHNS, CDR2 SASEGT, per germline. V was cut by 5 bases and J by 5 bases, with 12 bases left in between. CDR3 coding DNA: TGTGCCAGCAGTTTGACTTCCCGGGAGACCCAGTACTTC. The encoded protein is CASSLTSRETQYF.

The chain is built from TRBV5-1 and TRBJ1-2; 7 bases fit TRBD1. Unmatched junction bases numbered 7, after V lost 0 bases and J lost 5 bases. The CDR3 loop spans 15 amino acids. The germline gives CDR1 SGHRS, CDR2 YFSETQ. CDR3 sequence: CASSLDGGTVYGYTF. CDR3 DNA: TGCGCCAGCAGCTTGGATGGCGGGACAGTATATGGCTACACCTTC.

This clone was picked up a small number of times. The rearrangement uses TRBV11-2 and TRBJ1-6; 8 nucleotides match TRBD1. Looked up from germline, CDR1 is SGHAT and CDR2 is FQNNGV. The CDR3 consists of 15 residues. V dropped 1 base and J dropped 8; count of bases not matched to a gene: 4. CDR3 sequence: CASSLGRTGHSPLHF. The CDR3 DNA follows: TGTGCCAGCAGCTTAGGGAGGACAGGGCATTCACCCCTCCACTTT.

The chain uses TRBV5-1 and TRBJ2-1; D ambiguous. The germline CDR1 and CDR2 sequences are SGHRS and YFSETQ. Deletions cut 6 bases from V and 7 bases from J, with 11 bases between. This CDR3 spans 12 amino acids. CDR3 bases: TGCGCCAGCAAGGAGACCGAGAATGAGCAGTTCTTC. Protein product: CASKETENEQFF.